This T cell receptor beta chain originates from a study of T cell changes during pregnancy in multiple sclerosis. The data were produced by immunoSEQ multiplex PCR, yet TCRdb's version contains in-frame clones alone and is incomplete. The sample holds 52,000 or so clones, 80% to 95% seen once. The sample here was CD4+ T cells from peripheral blood mononuclear cells, taken in the second trimester of pregnancy. This TCR was recovered from a female donor with multiple sclerosis, enrolled in a pregnancy study.

CDR3 in amino acids: CASSQVGTAVGYTF. The CDR3 nucleotides read TGCGCCAGCAGCCAAGTAGGCACAGCCGTCGGCTACACCTTC. The rearrangement links TRBV4-1 to TRBJ1-2, with unresolved D. Trimming pared 1 base from V and 8 bases from J, leaving 14 bases between. The V gene's germline CDR1 is MGHRA and CDR2 YSYEKL. CDR3 length: 14 residues.